The clone carrying this T cell receptor beta chain was observed a single time. Its target is not known. V lost 5 bases and J lost 1, with 17 bases in between. Germline V gives CDR1 SGHVS, CDR2 FNYEAQ. The CDR3 length is 16 residues. This specimen comes from a study of OX40 agonist ivuxolimab in advanced cancers. Study as a whole: Among those enrolled, mean age was about 60 years (range roughly 23 to 79) and 75% to 85% were male.

Peripheral blood came from all dose cohorts at three timepoints. This table comes from immunoSEQ multiplex PCR, and its TCRdb copy is limited to in-frame clones, with some not included. The sample lists roughly 51,000 clones, around nine tenths occurring once. Study-level findings and limits: The mean number of expanded clones was higher in CD8+ T cells than in CD4+. There was clonal expansion of CD4+ and CD8+ blood T cells by week 6 at 0.1 to 3.0 mg/kg.

The clonotype comes from an adult with an advanced solid tumor such as melanoma, head and neck, liver or kidney cancer. This specimen was CD4+ or CD8+ T cells sorted from blood, taken in a trial of the OX40 agonist ivuxolimab. The gene calls are TRBV7-6 and TRBJ1-2, with no clear D. The CDR3 coding sequence is TGTGCCAGCAGCCCAAATAGAGCGTCCATTAACTATGGCTACACCTTC. It yields the protein CASSPNRASINYGYTF.